These 20 T cell receptor beta chains were all obtained from the same sample, sequenced in a study of shared clonotypes between healthy human individuals. Clones were sequenced by immunoSEQ multiplex PCR, and TCRdb holds only the in-frame ones, with some missing. Of some 2 million clones in the sample, roughly 95% were seen once. Naive CD8 isolation took CD45RO-negative cells positively selected for CCR7 and excluded terminally differentiated effector memory CD45RA+ cells. The sequencing input was naive CD8+ T cells sorted from blood. All receptors come from a man aged 18 to 30 in good health.

The chain recombines TRBV5-1 with TRBJ2-2, with 8 positions matching TRBD1. The V gene's germline CDR1 is SGHRS and CDR2 YFSETQ. The V and J ends lost 2 bases and 6 bases, in that order; junction bases with no gene match: 6. The CDR3 length is 15 residues. This chain's CDR3 is CASSFSAGGPGELFF. The CDR3 DNA reads as TGCGCCAGCAGCTTTTCGGCAGGGGGCCCCGGGGAGCTGTTTTTT.

Remarks on this clone: The same CDR3 can be traced to other DNA sequences in this sample. The J gene is TRBJ2-2, the V gene TRBV6-5, with D hard to call. The germline gives CDR1 MNHEY, CDR2 SVGAGI. V shed 6 bases and J shed 2 bases, with 7 bases lying between them. CDR3 length: 13 residues. The CDR3 is CASSYSNTGELFF. The CDR3 DNA reads as TGTGCCAGCAGCTATTCCAACACCGGGGAGCTGTTTTTT.

The V and J genes are TRBV7-9 and TRBJ2-7, with D perhaps TRBD2 (5 bases). The CDR3 covers 12 residues. The germline gives CDR1 SEHNR, CDR2 FQNEAQ (reference sequence). Trimming took 5 bases from V and 7 from J, leaving 12 bases between them. CDR3: CASSPGMPEQYF. CDR3 coding DNA: TGTGCCAGCAGCCCGGGAATGCCAGAGCAGTACTTC.

V and J are TRBV4-2 and TRBJ1-6, with a weak D call TRBD1 (6 bases). This CDR3 has 18 amino acids. V was pared by 2 bases and J by 2 bases, with 16 bases between. In germline, CDR1 is LGHNA, CDR2 YNFKEQ. The CDR3 loop reads CASSQISGEVTYNSPLHF. The DNA for the CDR3 is TGTGCCAGCAGCCAAATATCAGGGGAGGTCACCTATAATTCACCCCTCCACTTT.

About this clone itself: The sample contains more than one DNA sequence encoding this CDR3. The chain joins TRBV6-5 to TRBJ2-7; 9 nucleotides agree with TRBD2. This CDR3 is built from 14 residues. Germline V gene data show CDR1 as MNHEY and CDR2 as SVGAGI. Trimming took 6 bases from V and 2 from J; bases not matched to a gene: 5. CDR3 protein: CASSPLAGTYEQYF. For the CDR3, the DNA is TGTGCCAGCAGCCCACTAGCGGGCACCTACGAGCAGTACTTC.

The rearrangement links TRBV5-6 to TRBJ2-1; D unclear. V lost 4 bases and J lost 0, with 8 bases in between. CDR1 is SGHDT and CDR2 is YYEEEE in the germline V gene. The CDR3 is made up of 14 amino acids. CDR3 coding DNA: TGTGCCAGCAGCATCTGGAGCTCCTACAATGAGCAGTTCTTC. Residues: CASSIWSSYNEQFF.

The V and J genes are TRBV7-9 and TRBJ1-4, with TRBD1 as a possible D gene (5 bases). V was clipped by 1 base and J by 2 bases, with 11 bases between them. This CDR3 is 16 amino acids long. Germline V gene lookup returns CDR1 SEHNR and CDR2 FQNEAQ (reference sequence). The CDR3 region is CASSLEGWDTNEKLFF. The CDR3 DNA follows: TGTGCCAGCAGCTTAGAAGGGTGGGACACTAATGAAAAACTGTTTTTT. Full variable domain (outside the CDR3, taken from reference TRBV7-9 and TRBJ1-4): DTGVSQNPRHKITKRGQNVTFRCDPISEHNRLYWYRQTLGQGPEFLTYFQNEAQLEKSRLLSDRFSAERPKGSFSTLEIQRTEQGDSAMYLCASSLEGWDTNEKLFFGSGTQLSVL.

This clone appeared a few times. The J gene is TRBJ2-7, the V gene TRBV5-1; D call uncertain. The CDR3 extends over 12 amino acids. Germline CDR1 is SGHRS and CDR2 is YFSETQ. The V and J ends lost 5 bases and 0 bases respectively, with 6 bases between them. The DNA of the CDR3 is TGCGCCAGCAGAAAAAGCTCCTACGAGCAGTACTTC. Encoded protein: CASRKSSYEQYF. The whole variable domain, remainder taken from reference TRBV5-1 and TRBJ2-7, is KAGVTQTPRYLIKTRGQQVTLSCSPISGHRSVSWYQQTPGQGLQFLFEYFSETQRNKGNFPGRFSGRQFSNSRSEMNVSTLELGDSALYLCASRKSSYEQYFGPGTRLTVT.

The chain uses TRBV27 and TRBJ2-3; tentative D call: TRBD2 (6 bases). Germline CDR1 and CDR2: MNHEY and SMNVEV (reference sequence). V was trimmed by 6 bases and J by 1 base, leaving 17 bases between them. CDR3 length: 16 amino acids. For the CDR3, the DNA is TGTGCCAGCAGCATTGGGGCTAGCGTAGGCACAGATACGCAGTATTTT. As protein: CASSIGASVGTDTQYF.

J is TRBJ2-2 and V is TRBV7-9, with 7 bases aligning to TRBD2. CDR3 length equals 16 residues. V was clipped by 4 bases and J by 5 bases; unmatched bases: 10. Germline CDR1 and CDR2: SEHNR and FQNEAQ (reference sequence). This CDR3 reads CASSSQGDGRTGELFF. The CDR3 nucleotides read TGTGCCAGCAGCTCTCAGGGTGACGGGAGGACCGGGGAGCTGTTTTTT.

Only one count was recorded for this clone. The junction departs from the called germline gene at one end, perhaps through a read error. V gene TRBV11-2 combines with J gene TRBJ1-2, with no clear D. Germline assignment: CDR1 SGHAT and CDR2 FQNNGV. The CDR3 length is 13 residues. The CDR3, as DNA: TGTGCCAGCAGCCTAGAAAGGACCGCTGGCTACACCTTC. It encodes CASSLERTAGYTF.

This chain connects TRBV6-5 to TRBJ2-3; D possibly corresponds to TRBD1 (6 bases). The CDR3 is 16 residues long. V was cut by 0 bases and J by 1 base, with 11 bases left in between. The germline CDR1 and CDR2 sequences are MNHEY and SVGAGI. The DNA of the CDR3 is TGTGCCAGCAGTTACTCTTTCGGACAGCGCACAGATACGCAGTATTTT. It specifies CASSYSFGQRTDTQYF.

V and J are TRBV4-1 and TRBJ2-7; D is perhaps TRBD1 (6 bases). The V gene lost 4 bases and the J gene lost 3 bases, with 19 bases spanning the gap. The V gene's germline CDR1 is MGHRA and CDR2 YSYEKL. The CDR3 is 16 amino acids. Here the CDR3 reads CASSPLGTGNFYEQYF. Written as DNA, the CDR3 is TGCGCCAGCAGCCCTCTGGGAACAGGGAATTTCTACGAGCAGTACTTC.

The gene calls are TRBV5-6 and TRBJ2-1, with 8 bases lining up with TRBD1. Trimming at V came to 3 bases and at J to 8 bases, leaving 4 bases not matched to a gene. The CDR3 contains 13 residues. Germline values: CDR1 SGHDT, CDR2 YYEEEE. The CDR3: CASSWQGADEQFF. CDR3 bases: TGTGCCAGCAGCTGGCAGGGGGCGGATGAGCAGTTCTTC.

Concerning this clone: Other DNA sequences within the sample encode an identical CDR3. The rearrangement links TRBV27 to TRBJ2-7; D perhaps matches TRBD2 (5 bases). Trimming shortened V by 4 bases and J by 4 bases, and 8 bases separated the two germline ends. In germline, CDR1 is MNHEY, CDR2 SMNVEV (reference sequence). This CDR3 region has 12 residues. The CDR3 bases are TGTGCCAGCAGTTCGGACTCTTACGAGCAGTACTTC. Translation: CASSSDSYEQYF.

As to this clone: Other DNA sequences in the sample encode the same CDR3. The chain uses TRBV6-1 and TRBJ2-7; the D is unclear. The germline V gene encodes CDR1 MNHNS and CDR2 SASEGT. V was cut by 2 bases and J by 1 base, with 9 bases left in between. The CDR3 spans 14 residues. CDR3 DNA sequence: TGTGCCAGCAGTGAATTCGGCGGTTCCTACGAGCAGTACTTC. It is translated as CASSEFGGSYEQYF.

V and J are TRBV5-6 and TRBJ2-6; D is unresolved. Between the trimmed V and J ends, which lost 5 bases and 0 bases, there was a span of 6 bases. This CDR3 has 14 residues. Germline assignment: CDR1 SGHDT and CDR2 YYEEEE. The CDR3 DNA sequence: TGTGCCAGCAGTGACAACTCTGGGGCCAACGTCCTGACTTTC. This translates into CASSDNSGANVLTF.

V is TRBV5-1 and J is TRBJ2-7; no firm D call. This CDR3 contains 13 residues. The V gene's germline CDR1 is SGHRS and CDR2 YFSETQ. V lost 6 bases to trimming and J lost 6 bases, with 16 bases between them. CDR3 loop: CASTLAPMGEQYF. CDR3 nucleotide sequence: TGCGCCAGCACCCTGGCCCCTATGGGCGAGCAGTACTTC.

V gene TRBV5-4 combines with J gene TRBJ2-1; D unclear. V lost 5 bases and J lost 5, with 8 bases in between. CDR1 is SGHNT, CDR2 YYREEE, per germline (reference sequence). The CDR3 runs 12 residues. The CDR3 reads CASSFQHNEQFF. Written as DNA, the CDR3 is TGTGCCAGCAGTTTTCAACACAATGAGCAGTTCTTC.

The J gene is TRBJ2-7, the V gene TRBV28, with D perhaps assigned TRBD1 or TRBD2 (5 bases each). Germline V gene data show CDR1 as MDHEN and CDR2 as SYDVKM. CDR3 size: 14 residues. V lost 3 bases, J lost 1 base, and 10 bases lay in between. CDR3 nucleotide sequence: TGTGCCAGCAGTTTCGGGACCGCTTCCTACGAGCAGTACTTC. It yields the protein CASSFGTASYEQYF.